Following are 31 T cell receptor beta chains from one sample sequenced in a study of post-analysis software for immune sequencing data. Study observations and caveats: Controls had lower frequencies than patients of roughly five TRBV segments, which included TRBV5-6, TRBV5-1 and TRBV20-1.

Included in the TCR beta cDNA libraries were unique molecular identifiers. From the PCR reads, TCRdb called clonotypes with MiXCR, one entry per CDR3 protein. The sample lists about 460,000 distinct CDR3 sequences; around 40% were seen once. Their antigens remain unidentified. The sequencing sample was made of blood. The receptor set was obtained from a girl aged 10 to 17 with multiple sclerosis.

This clonotype was recorded once. This chain links TRBV5-1 with TRBJ1-6; 7 bases map to TRBD1. Losses at the gene ends were 0 bases for V and 0 bases for J; bases not matched to a gene: 6. CDR1 and CDR2 from the germline V gene are SGHRS and YFSETQ. This CDR3 is 18 amino acids long. In nucleotides, the CDR3 is TGCGCCAGCAGCTTGGACAGGGGAAGAAGCTCCTATAATTCACCCCTCCACTTT. Residues: CASSLDRGRSSYNSPLHF.

The chain links TRBV20-1 to TRBJ1-5; 7 bases match TRBD1. The ends lost 5 bases at V and 1 base at J; junction bases unmatched: 5. This CDR3 has 14 residues. Looked up from germline, CDR1 is DFQATT and CDR2 is SNEGSKA (reference sequence). This chain's CDR3 is CSAYRGISNQPQHF. The DNA of the CDR3 is TGCAGTGCTTACAGGGGAATAAGCAATCAGCCCCAGCATTTT.

This clonotype was recorded only once. This sequence joins TRBV4-2 and TRBJ2-7, with D possibly TRBD1 on 6 matching bases. Trimming took off 4 bases at V and 6 bases at J, with 19 bases between the two ends. The CDR3 runs 15 residues. Germline V lookup: CDR1 LGHNA, CDR2 YNFKEQ. This CDR3 is CASSLTVTGSGEQYF. As DNA, the CDR3 is TGTGCCAGCAGCCTCACAGTTACAGGGTCCGGCGAGCAGTACTTC.

The rearrangement uses TRBV4-1 and TRBJ1-2; possible D gene TRBD1, 6 bases. The CDR3 runs to 14 residues. Trimming pared 5 bases from V and 3 bases from J, leaving 13 bases between. Looked up from germline, CDR1 is MGHRA and CDR2 is YSYEKL. Written as DNA, the CDR3 is TGCGCCAGCAGCGGCGGGGGGCGCGACTATGGCTACACCTTC. Its translation is CASSGGGRDYGYTF.

This clonotype was seen a few times. The chain links TRBV7-9 to TRBJ2-7; a weak D match, TRBD1 (6 bases). V lost 5 bases and J 4 bases, leaving 18 bases between the germline ends. Germline assignment: CDR1 SEHNR and CDR2 FQNEAQ (reference sequence). The CDR3 extends over 15 amino acids. CDR3 coding DNA: TGTGCCAGCAGCGGGGAACAGGGTCCGACATACGAGCAGTACTTC. Protein product: CASSGEQGPTYEQYF.

J is TRBJ2-3 and V is TRBV6-1; 7 nucleotides agree with TRBD2. Germline CDR1 and CDR2: MNHNS and SASEGT. CDR3 length: 19 residues. J was trimmed by 0 bases and V by 6 bases; bases with no gene match: 18. CDR3 sequence: CASSLYSGWLKASTDTQYF. Written as DNA, the CDR3 is TGTGCCAGCAGCCTATATAGCGGGTGGCTTAAAGCTAGCACAGATACGCAGTATTTT.

A word on this clonotype: Germline and junction disagree at one end, which may indicate a read error. V usage is TRBV28 and J usage is TRBJ1-2, with TRBD1 identical over 8 bases. The CDR3 has 15 residues. CDR1 and CDR2 from the germline V gene are MDHEN and SYDVKM. The CDR3 DNA reads as TGTGCCAGCAGTTTCGGGGACAGGTCTGACTATGGCTGCACCTTC. It translates to CASSFGDRSDYGCTF.

There are a few counts of this clonotype. The chain uses TRBV7-2 and TRBJ2-7, with D hard to call. Between the trimmed V and J ends, which lost 2 bases and 2 bases, there was a span of 25 bases. The germline gives CDR1 SGHTA, CDR2 FQGNSA. CDR3 size: 19 residues. The CDR3, as DNA: TGTGCCAGCAGCTTAAGGGCGGTCCGCGGCTCGACTTTTACCTACGAGCAGTACTTC. It translates to CASSLRAVRGSTFTYEQYF.

V gene TRBV28 combines with J gene TRBJ2-5; no reliable D call. The CDR3 sequence is 13 residues long. Trimming removed 5 bases at V and 4 bases at J, with 11 bases between. Germline V CDR1 and CDR2: MDHEN, SYDVKM. This CDR3 is CASSQPSVETQYF. The CDR3 DNA follows: TGTGCCAGCAGTCAACCTAGTGTAGAGACCCAGTACTTC.

This chain uses TRBV10-3 with TRBJ2-3; TRBD1 might be the D (5 bases). This CDR3 contains 16 residues. V was shortened by 4 bases and J by 2 bases, with 16 bases between the two germline ends. Germline assignment: CDR1 ENHRY and CDR2 SYGVKD. The CDR3 DNA reads as TGTGCCATCAGTGGTCAGGGAAGCGTCTACACAGATACGCAGTATTTT. This encodes CAISGQGSVYTDTQYF.

This clonotype was seen more than once but under ten times. The chain couples TRBV12-3 or TRBV12-4 to TRBJ2-1; no clear D. V was trimmed by 5 bases and J by 7 bases, leaving 15 bases between them. The CDR3 contains 14 residues. Written as DNA, the CDR3 is TGTGCCAGCAGTCCCGAGTCCATGAGGAATGAGCAGTTCTTC. Translation gives CASSPESMRNEQFF.

V and J are TRBV28 and TRBJ2-1; no firm D call. The ends were cut back, 7 bases at V and 0 bases at J, with 10 bases in the middle. CDR1 MDHEN and CDR2 SYDVKM come from the germline V gene. The CDR3 contains 14 residues. The CDR3 is CASTSASSYNEQFF. CDR3 DNA: TGTGCCAGCACAAGCGCCAGCTCCTACAATGAGCAGTTCTTC.

The gene calls are TRBV11-2 and TRBJ2-5, with D perhaps matching TRBD1 or TRBD2 (5 bases each). The length of the CDR3 is 14 residues. Trimming left V 5 bases short and J 4 bases short, with 14 bases between. CDR1 SGHAT and CDR2 FQNNGV come from the germline V gene. CDR3 residues: CASSPEGWGETQYF. CDR3 nucleotide sequence: TGTGCCAGCAGCCCAGAGGGGTGGGGAGAGACCCAGTACTTC.

The V gene is TRBV6-5, the J gene TRBJ2-7; 7 nucleotides match TRBD1. Germline V gives CDR1 MNHEY, CDR2 SVGAGI. V lost 5 bases and J lost 2; bases outside the gene matches: 6. CDR3 size: 14 residues. The CDR3 sequence: CASSQTGWAYEQYF. DNA for the CDR3: TGTGCCAGCAGTCAGACAGGGTGGGCCTACGAGCAGTACTTC.

This clonotype was counted once. The rearrangement uses TRBV3-1 and TRBJ2-1; TRBD2 agrees at 7 bases. The CDR3 sequence is 16 residues long. The ends lost 4 bases at V and 4 bases at J; junction bases unmatched: 10. The germline V gene has CDR1 LGHDT and CDR2 YNNKEL (reference sequence). CDR3 DNA: TGTGCCAGCAGCCCATCCCGACTAGCTGATTACAATGAGCAGTTCTTC. Amino acid sequence: CASSPSRLADYNEQFF.

This chain links TRBV6-5 with TRBJ2-7, with 8 positions matching TRBD1. Germline V gene lookup returns CDR1 MNHEY and CDR2 SVGAGI. The length of the CDR3 is 16 residues. V was pared by 2 bases and J by 2 bases, with 8 bases of the junction left unmatched. CDR3 coding DNA: TGTGCCAGCAGTTACGGCTGGACAGGGACGGCCTACGAGCAGTACTTC. This translates into CASSYGWTGTAYEQYF.

The sample holds a few counts of this clonotype. This chain uses TRBV28 with TRBJ2-7; D not certain. Germline CDR1 is MDHEN and CDR2 is SYDVKM. V was trimmed by 2 bases and J by 5 bases, leaving 7 bases between them. There are 12 residues in the CDR3. The CDR3 sequence is CASSLRVDEQYF. CDR3 in DNA: TGTGCCAGCAGTTTACGGGTCGACGAGCAGTACTTC.

This clonotype was recorded only once. The CDR3 nucleotides are TGCAGTGCCAAATCCGGGACTAGCGGGAGCAATGAGCAGTTCTTC. Translating it yields CSAKSGTSGSNEQFF. This chain uses TRBV20-1 with TRBJ2-1, with TRBD2 matching over 14 bases. J lost 6 bases, V lost 6 bases, and 7 bases had no gene match. The CDR3 has 15 amino acids. From germline, CDR1 is DFQATT and CDR2 SNEGSKA (reference sequence).

This rearrangement joins TRBV20-1 to TRBJ1-5, with D possibly matching TRBD1 (6 bases). V was clipped by 6 bases and J by 0 bases, with 18 bases between them. The CDR3 is made up of 16 amino acids. Germline-derived CDR1 and CDR2 are DFQATT and SNEGSKA (reference sequence). As DNA, the CDR3 is TGCAGTGCCACTTCATTAACAGGGTTTAGCAATCAGCCCCAGCATTTT. It yields the protein CSATSLTGFSNQPQHF.

The J gene is TRBJ2-1, the V gene TRBV4-3; the D gene could be TRBD1 or TRBD2 (5 bases each). Between the trimmed V and J ends, which lost 1 base and 4 bases, there was a span of 17 bases. Germline loops: CDR1 LGHNA, CDR2 YSLEER. The CDR3 has 17 residues. The DNA for the CDR3 is TGCGCCAGCAGCCAAGGAAGACCCGAGGGGCGATACAATGAGCAGTTCTTC. Its protein product is CASSQGRPEGRYNEQFF.

About this clonotype itself: This may stem from a read error, because a much larger clone lies one nucleotide away. The chain combines TRBV29-1 with TRBJ2-3, with TRBD2 matching over 11 bases. CDR3 size: 16 residues. The germline V gene encodes CDR1 SQVTM and CDR2 ANQGSEA. CDR3 sequence (DNA): TGCAGCGTGGATACGAGACTAGCGGGGTCCACAAATACGCAGTATTTT. Translating gives CSVDTRLAGSTNTQYF.

The J gene is TRBJ2-1, the V gene TRBV20-1; D may correspond to TRBD1 or TRBD2 (5 bases each). CDR1 DFQATT and CDR2 SNEGSKA come from the germline V gene (reference sequence). The CDR3 sequence is 16 residues long. V lost 5 bases, J lost 0 bases, and 17 bases lay in between. CDR3 sequence (DNA): TGCAGTGCTTCGCCCCCCACTAGGGGCTCCTACAATGAGCAGTTCTTC. It specifies CSASPPTRGSYNEQFF.

This chain connects TRBV7-3 to TRBJ2-3, with 8 bases matching TRBD1. The CDR3 length is 15 residues. Germline V gene lookup returns CDR1 SGHTA and CDR2 FQGTGA. The ends lost 4 bases at V and 5 bases at J; junction bases unmatched: 8. The CDR3 DNA is TGTGCCAGCAGCTCGGACAGGGTGTTTAAAGATACGCAGTATTTT. It specifies CASSSDRVFKDTQYF.

V is TRBV27 and J is TRBJ1-5, with a weak D call TRBD1 (5 bases). Germline loops: CDR1 MNHEY, CDR2 SMNVEV (reference sequence). This CDR3 spans 15 amino acids. Trimming stripped 3 bases from V and 2 bases from J, with 11 bases between. CDR3: CASSLVKGGNQPQHF. CDR3 in DNA: TGTGCCAGCAGTTTGGTAAAAGGGGGCAATCAGCCCCAGCATTTT.

The chain links TRBV7-9 to TRBJ2-1; unclear D gene. V dropped 2 bases and J dropped 3 bases, with 5 bases sitting between them. The CDR3 contains 13 residues. From germline, CDR1 is SEHNR and CDR2 FQNEAQ (reference sequence). The CDR3 DNA sequence: TGTGCCAGCAGCTTATCTGTCTACAATGAGCAGTTCTTC. Protein: CASSLSVYNEQFF.

This clonotype has a single count. The rearrangement joins TRBV20-1 to TRBJ1-5; no clear D gene. Germline CDR1 is DFQATT and CDR2 is SNEGSKA (reference sequence). The V gene lost 3 bases and the J gene lost 0 bases, with 12 bases spanning the gap. CDR3 length equals 15 residues. The DNA of the CDR3 is TGCAGTGCTAGGTTGGTGGGGTCTAGCAATCAGCCCCAGCATTTT. Its protein product is CSARLVGSSNQPQHF.

This clonotype appeared a single time. The genes are TRBV7-9 and TRBJ2-1, with 7 bases aligning to TRBD2. The CDR3 length is 16 residues. The ends lost 2 bases at V and 6 bases at J; junction bases unmatched: 10. CDR1 and CDR2 from the germline V gene are SEHNR and FQNEAQ (reference sequence). CDR3 protein: CASSLRDYLRSNEQFF. CDR3 in DNA: TGTGCCAGCAGCTTAAGGGACTACCTAAGAAGCAATGAGCAGTTCTTC.

The chain uses TRBV4-2 and TRBJ2-3; 14 bases are a match to TRBD2. From germline, CDR1 is LGHNA and CDR2 YNFKEQ. V was clipped by 0 bases and J by 6 bases; unmatched bases: 11. The CDR3 spans 19 residues. CDR3 in DNA: TGTGCCAGCAGCCAAGAGCCGGGACTAGCGGGAGAACCCTTGGATACGCAGTATTTT. This sequence encodes CASSQEPGLAGEPLDTQYF.

The J gene is TRBJ2-1, the V gene TRBV6-1; D not resolved. Germline V gene data show CDR1 as MNHNS and CDR2 as SASEGT. With 8 bases removed from V and 5 bases from J, the gap between germline ends came to 19 bases. CDR3 length equals 15 residues. The CDR3 is CASRKPNPIHNEQFF. The CDR3 DNA is TGTGCCAGCCGTAAACCGAACCCCATCCACAATGAGCAGTTCTTC.

This clonotype appeared once. The chain carries TRBV12-3 or TRBV12-4 and TRBJ2-1; D gene ambiguous. The germline V and J ends were trimmed by 4 bases and 1 base, with 17 bases remaining between them. The CDR3 totals 17 residues. The CDR3 nucleotides are TGTGCCAGCAGTTCCTTTTCGTATGGAACTTCCTACAATGAGCAGTTCTTC. It yields the protein CASSSFSYGTSYNEQFF.

This clonotype was observed a few times. This chain connects TRBV27 to TRBJ2-7; TRBD2 matches 11 bases. The CDR3 sequence is 14 residues long. CDR1 is MNHEY, CDR2 SMNVEV, per germline (reference sequence). V was pared by 0 bases and J by 9 bases, with 4 bases of the junction left unmatched. The CDR3 here is CASSLSLAGDGQYF. The CDR3 DNA sequence: TGTGCCAGCAGTTTATCACTAGCGGGAGATGGGCAGTACTTC.